This T cell receptor beta chain was found in a study of blood T cell repertoires in COVID-19. Turning to the study itself: PBMCs, B-cell-depleted T cells, or T cells provided the cDNA or gDNA that made up the material.

Participants were aged roughly 18 to 89 years from about two dozen US areas. In the source study's methods: Using reference gene primer amplification, nucleated cell counts were estimated. Measured with immunoSEQ multiplex PCR; TCRdb has only the in-frame clones, and not every one. The V and J calls and clone size are taken from that table; D and trimming were inferred from the DNA. The sample consists of around 450,000 clones, roughly 87% of them appearing once. Germline loops: CDR1 SGHVS, CDR2 FQNEAQ. J lost 3 bases, V lost 3 bases, and 15 bases had no gene match. This CDR3 has 18 residues. The chain couples TRBV7-8 to TRBJ2-7; 9 bases align to TRBD2. The receptor was isolated from a man between 18 and 29 years old who had recovered from COVID-19. Sequencing input: PBMCs or T cells enriched from blood (not recorded which). The CDR3 spells CASSLAANLAGRGYEQYF. CDR3 coding DNA: TGTGCCAGCAGCTTGGCCGCAAATCTAGCGGGACGCGGCTACGAGCAGTACTTC.